This T cell receptor (beta chain) is from a study of naive and memory T cell subsets. General study results and limits: Possibly reflecting memory cells re-expressing CD45RA, a few larger clonotypes occurred in naive repertoires, especially CD8.

This clonotype was seen more than once but under ten times. What it recognizes is unknown. The beta constant-region primer was an equimolar mix of two oligonucleotides covering TRBC1 and TRBC2. Four rounds of PCR amplified the ligated cDNA using nested alpha and beta constant-region primers plus SP2. TCRdb recomputed calls from the UMI-ligation and nested PCR reads with MiXCR, one row per CDR3 protein. The table lists tens of thousands of distinct CDR3 sequences, 11% of them singletons. CDR3 length: 13 amino acids. With 6 bases removed from V and 11 bases from J, the gap between germline ends came to 14 bases. Germline V CDR1 and CDR2: KGHSH, LQKENI.

V and J are TRBV18 and TRBJ1-6; D is unclear. Specimen: naive CD4+ T cells from blood. The source is a human donor in good health. The CDR3 here is CASSPAEGAPLHF. CDR3 sequence (DNA): TGTGCCAGCTCGCCAGCGGAGGGAGCACCCCTCCACTTT.